These T cell receptor beta chains were read from a single sample in a study of blood T cell repertoires in COVID-19. Some clones are missing from TCRdb's copy, which holds only in-frame ones; the method was immunoSEQ multiplex PCR. The profile covers 150,000 to 180,000 clones, with approximately 80% appearing a single time and roughly 9.8% taken by the ten largest. The sequenced sample was peripheral blood. These receptors were collected from a woman in her forties or fifties with acute or convalescent COVID-19. The conserved cysteine and the conserved F or W are not part of the CDR3 here. Not all rows give a size; the values are once, few, many and, for expanded clones, a class.

V: TRBV4-3; J: TRBJ2-7; size: .; CDR3: ASSQALASSYEQY
V: TRBV18; J: TRBJ2-1; size: .; CDR3: ASSPSWGLQSNEQF
V: TRBV19; J: TRBJ1-2; size: .; CDR3: ASSMGGSPNYGYT
V: TRBV18; J: TRBJ2-5; size: few; CDR3: ASSGLEETQY
V: TRBV5-4; J: TRBJ1-1; size: .; CDR3: ASSRDSKETEAF
V: TRBV19; J: TRBJ2-2; size: .; CDR3: ACRSGASGELF
V: TRBV5-1; J: TRBJ2-2; size: .; CDR3: ASGTRGTGELF
V: TRBV6-1; J: TRBJ2-3; size: .; CDR3: ASSERGLAVISTDTQY
V: TRBV27; J: TRBJ2-1; size: .; CDR3: ASPSSGRAPYNEQF
V: TRBV13; J: TRBJ1-1; size: .; CDR3: ASSLFGGSGTEAF
V: TRBV7-3; J: TRBJ2-5; size: .; CDR3: ASSLAGGPFQETQY
V: TRBV19; J: TRBJ1-5; size: .; CDR3: ASSIMGGQPQH
V: TRBV11-3; J: TRBJ2-7; size: .; CDR3: ASSLVGRAYEQY
V: TRBV5-4; J: TRBJ1-2; size: .; CDR3: ASSLDAGGGGYT
V: TRBV18; J: TRBJ2-7; size: .; CDR3: ASSPSQNSYEQY
V: TRBV5-6; J: TRBJ1-3; size: .; CDR3: ASSLRRERNTIY
V: TRBV30; J: TRBJ2-6; size: once; CDR3: AWTTEGGARGANVLT
V: TRBV11-3; J: TRBJ2-5; size: .; CDR3: ASSLGAGGQETQY
V: TRBV6-5; J: TRBJ2-7; size: .; CDR3: ASWGIEQGYEQY
V: TRBV11-2; J: TRBJ2-7; size: once; CDR3: ASSLDNFSYEQY
V: TRBV29-1; J: TRBJ1-4; size: .; CDR3: SVRTEKLF
V: TRBV7-4; J: TRBJ1-4; size: .; CDR3: ASSLGRGEKLF
V: TRBV6-5; J: TRBJ1-1; size: few; CDR3: ASSRSDRLNTEAF
V: TRBV4-3; J: TRBJ1-5; size: .; CDR3: ASSQGSNQPQH
V: TRBV11-2; J: TRBJ2-2; size: .; CDR3: ASSSGLGVGSGELF
V: TRBV24-1; J: TRBJ2-3; size: .; CDR3: ATSDATGGTDTQY
V: TRBV19; J: TRBJ2-5; size: .; CDR3: ASSRTVQETQY
V: TRBV5-1; J: TRBJ1-1; size: .; CDR3: ASSLAGGGRAF
V: TRBV19; J: TRBJ2-7; size: .; CDR3: ASSTTLNRGRRSYEQY
V: TRBV5-6; J: TRBJ1-2; size: many; CDR3: ASSSPDRGGYT
V: TRBV20-1; J: TRBJ2-3; size: .; CDR3: SASALAGGLLPDTQY
V: TRBV7-2; J: TRBJ1-6; size: few; CDR3: ASSLGGTLEYDLH
V: TRBV29-1; J: TRBJ1-2; size: .; CDR3: SVGATGTYGYT
V: TRBV15; J: TRBJ2-7; size: .; CDR3: ATSRDYGEGVPVKQY
V: TRBV18; J: TRBJ2-1; size: .; CDR3: ASSQETGGNEQF
V: TRBV6-2/TRBV6-3; J: TRBJ2-1; size: .; CDR3: ASSWTGLDEEKF
V: TRBV28; J: TRBJ1-1; size: few; CDR3: ASHRDRGTEAF
V: TRBV5-3; J: TRBJ2-3; size: .; CDR3: ARSVGGRGRTDTQY
V: TRBV2; J: TRBJ2-7; size: once; CDR3: ASGGRAGAYEQY
V: TRBV5-8; J: TRBJ2-5; size: .; CDR3: ASSFLQGTETQY
V: TRBV25-1; J: TRBJ1-5; size: .; CDR3: ASSASWTASNQPQH
V: TRBV4-3; J: TRBJ2-7; size: .; CDR3: ASSQDFSPFQWTPGNEQY
V: TRBV7-2; J: TRBJ2-5; size: .; CDR3: ASSLAVLAGGGGETQY
V: TRBV7-9; J: TRBJ1-4; size: .; CDR3: ASSLSIQGRNEKLF
V: TRBV7-3; J: TRBJ1-2; size: .; CDR3: ASSSDRGGGYT
V: TRBV20-1; J: TRBJ2-1; size: .; CDR3: SASIPASGLNEQF
V: TRBV2; J: TRBJ2-3; size: .; CDR3: ASSEASLRLDSTDTQY
V: TRBV7-2; J: TRBJ1-2; size: .; CDR3: ASSLRQAANYGYT
V: TRBV5-8; J: TRBJ2-3; size: .; CDR3: ASSLALAADTQY
V: TRBV7-2; J: TRBJ2-7; size: .; CDR3: ASSLGTSHRSYEQY